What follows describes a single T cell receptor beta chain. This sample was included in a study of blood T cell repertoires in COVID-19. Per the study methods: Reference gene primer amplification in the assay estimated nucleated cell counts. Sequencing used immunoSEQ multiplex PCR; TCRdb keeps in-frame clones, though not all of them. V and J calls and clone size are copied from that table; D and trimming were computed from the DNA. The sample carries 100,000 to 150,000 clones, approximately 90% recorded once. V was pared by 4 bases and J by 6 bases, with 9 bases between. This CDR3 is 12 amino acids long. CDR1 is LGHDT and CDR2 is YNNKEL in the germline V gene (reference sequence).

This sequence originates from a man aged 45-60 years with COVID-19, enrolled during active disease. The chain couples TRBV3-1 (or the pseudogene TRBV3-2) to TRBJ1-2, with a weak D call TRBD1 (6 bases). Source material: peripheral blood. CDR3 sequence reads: CASSLGQNGYTF. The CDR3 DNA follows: TGTGCCAGCAGCCTAGGACAGAATGGCTACACCTTC.